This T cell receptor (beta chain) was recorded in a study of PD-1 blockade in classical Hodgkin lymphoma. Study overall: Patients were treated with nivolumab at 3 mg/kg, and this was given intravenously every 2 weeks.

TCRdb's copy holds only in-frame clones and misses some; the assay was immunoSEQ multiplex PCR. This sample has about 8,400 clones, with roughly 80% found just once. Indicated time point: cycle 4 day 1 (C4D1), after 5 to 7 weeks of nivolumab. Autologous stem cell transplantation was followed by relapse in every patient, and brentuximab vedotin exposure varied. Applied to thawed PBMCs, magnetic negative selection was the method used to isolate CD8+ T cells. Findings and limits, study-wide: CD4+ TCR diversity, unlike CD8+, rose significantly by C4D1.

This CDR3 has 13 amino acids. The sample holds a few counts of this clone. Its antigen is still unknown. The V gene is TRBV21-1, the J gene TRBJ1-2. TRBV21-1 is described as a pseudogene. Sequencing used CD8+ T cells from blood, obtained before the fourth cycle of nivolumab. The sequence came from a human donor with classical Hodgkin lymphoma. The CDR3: CASPPERSYGYTF. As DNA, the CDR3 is TGTGCCAGCCCGCCGGAACGCTCCTATGGCTACACCTTC.